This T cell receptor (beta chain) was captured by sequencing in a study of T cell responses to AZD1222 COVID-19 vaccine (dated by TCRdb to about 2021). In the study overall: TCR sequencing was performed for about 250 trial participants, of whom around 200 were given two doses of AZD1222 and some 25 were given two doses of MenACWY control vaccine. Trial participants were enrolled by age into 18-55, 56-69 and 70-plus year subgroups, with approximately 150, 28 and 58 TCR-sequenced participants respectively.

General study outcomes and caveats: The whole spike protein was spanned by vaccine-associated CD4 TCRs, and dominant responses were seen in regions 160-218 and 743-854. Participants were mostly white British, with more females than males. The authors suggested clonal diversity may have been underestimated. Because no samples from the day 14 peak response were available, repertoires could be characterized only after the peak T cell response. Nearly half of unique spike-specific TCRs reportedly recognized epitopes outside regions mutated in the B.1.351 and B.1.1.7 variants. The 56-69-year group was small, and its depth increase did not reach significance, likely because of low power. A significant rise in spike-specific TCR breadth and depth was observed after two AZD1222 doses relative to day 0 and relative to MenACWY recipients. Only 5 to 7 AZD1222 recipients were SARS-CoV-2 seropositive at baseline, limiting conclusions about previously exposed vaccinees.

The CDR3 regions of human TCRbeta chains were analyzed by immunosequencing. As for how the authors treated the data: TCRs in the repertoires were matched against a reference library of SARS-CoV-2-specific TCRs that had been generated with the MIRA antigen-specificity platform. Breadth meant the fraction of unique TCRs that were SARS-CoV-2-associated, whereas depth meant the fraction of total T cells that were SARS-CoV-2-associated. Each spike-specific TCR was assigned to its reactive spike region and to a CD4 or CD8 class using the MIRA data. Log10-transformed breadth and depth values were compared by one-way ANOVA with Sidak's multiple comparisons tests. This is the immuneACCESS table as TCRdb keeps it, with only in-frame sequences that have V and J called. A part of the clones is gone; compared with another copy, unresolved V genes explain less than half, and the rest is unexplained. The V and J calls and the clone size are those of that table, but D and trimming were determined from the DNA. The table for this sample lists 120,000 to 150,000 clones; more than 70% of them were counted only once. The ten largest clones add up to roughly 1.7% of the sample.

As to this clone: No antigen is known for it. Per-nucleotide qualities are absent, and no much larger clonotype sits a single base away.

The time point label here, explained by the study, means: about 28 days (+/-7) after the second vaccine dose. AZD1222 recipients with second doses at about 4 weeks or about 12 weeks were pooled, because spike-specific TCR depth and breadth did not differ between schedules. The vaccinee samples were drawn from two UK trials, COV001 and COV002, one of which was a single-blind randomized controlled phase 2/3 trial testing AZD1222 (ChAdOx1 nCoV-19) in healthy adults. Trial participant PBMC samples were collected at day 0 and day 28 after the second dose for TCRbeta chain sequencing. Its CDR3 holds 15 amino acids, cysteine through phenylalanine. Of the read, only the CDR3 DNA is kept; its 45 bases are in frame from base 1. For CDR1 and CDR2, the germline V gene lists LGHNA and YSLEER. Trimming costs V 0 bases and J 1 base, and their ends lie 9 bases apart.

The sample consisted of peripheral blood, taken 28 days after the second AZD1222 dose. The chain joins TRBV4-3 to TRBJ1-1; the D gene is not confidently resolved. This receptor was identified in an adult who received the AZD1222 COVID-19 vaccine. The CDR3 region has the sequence CASSQDWGPNTEAFF. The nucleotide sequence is TGCGCCAGCAGCCAAGATTGGGGTCCGAACACTGAAGCTTTCTTT.